The 19 T cell receptor beta chains below all came from one sample that was sequenced in a study of cytomegalovirus exposure and HLA in healthy donors. Vbeta (60) and Jbeta (13) primers were used in the PCR. Assay: immunoSEQ multiplex PCR; the TCRdb copy retains only in-frame clones and omits some. The data show 100,000 to 150,000 clones, about 82% seen once. What was sequenced was PBMCs. These receptor sequences come from a female donor in good health and CMV-seropositive.

This chain uses TRBV7-9 with TRBJ2-3; 10 nucleotides agree with TRBD1. Germline-derived CDR1 and CDR2 are SEHNR and FQNEAQ (reference sequence). Trimming cost V 3 bases and J 1 base; bases outside gene matches: 4. The CDR3 consists of 16 residues. CDR3 region: CASSLGQGSGTDTQYF. DNA for the CDR3: TGTGCCAGCAGCTTGGGACAGGGGTCTGGCACAGATACGCAGTATTTT. Variable domain in full (rest from reference TRBV7-9 and TRBJ2-3): DTGVSQNPRHKITKRGQNVTFRCDPISEHNRLYWYRQTLGQGPEFLTYFQNEAQLEKSRLLSDRFSAERPKGSFSTLEIQRTEQGDSAMYLCASSLGQGSGTDTQYFGPGTRLTVL.

The chain carries TRBV29-1 and TRBJ2-2; a possible D gene is TRBD2 (5 bases). Germline V gene lookup returns CDR1 SQVTM and CDR2 ANQGSEA. The CDR3 contains 12 residues. Trimming cost V 6 bases and J 7 bases, with 12 bases left between them. CDR3 nucleotide sequence: TGCAGCGTACCGGGGTATGGCGGGGAGCTGTTTTTT. It yields the protein CSVPGYGGELFF.

The CDR3 DNA follows: TGTGCCAGCAGCTTAGAGAGGACATCGGCTGGCTACACCTTC. It translates to CASSLERTSAGYTF. The chain employs TRBV7-9 and TRBJ1-2; D is possibly TRBD1 (5 bases). The CDR3 extends over 14 amino acids. The V gene lost 1 base and the J gene lost 7 bases, with 13 bases spanning the gap. Germline CDR1 reads SEHNR; CDR2 reads FQNEAQ (reference sequence).

The J gene is TRBJ2-3, the V gene TRBV4-1, with 9 bases aligning to TRBD2. CDR1 MGHRA and CDR2 YSYEKL come from the germline V gene. V trimming: 3 bases; J trimming: 3 bases; junction bases outside the gene matches: 13. There are 18 residues in the CDR3. CDR3 protein: CASSHRKAAGGPTDTQYF. CDR3 sequence (DNA): TGCGCCAGCAGCCATAGAAAGGCTGCGGGGGGGCCTACAGATACGCAGTATTTT.

The CDR3 loop is CASSLTGNISPLHF. Written as DNA, the CDR3 is TGTGCCAGCAGCCTGACAGGGAATATTTCACCCCTCCACTTT. The chain couples TRBV28 to TRBJ1-6; the match to TRBD1 covers 7 bases. Germline V gives CDR1 MDHEN, CDR2 SYDVKM. Unmatched junction bases numbered 8, after V lost 6 bases and J lost 9 bases. The CDR3 consists of 14 residues.

The J gene is TRBJ1-4, the V gene TRBV6-6, with D uncertain. Trimming left V 4 bases short and J 4 bases short, with 13 bases between. Germline V lookup: CDR1 MNHNY, CDR2 SVGAGI (reference sequence). The CDR3 is 15 amino acids. CDR3 DNA: TGTGCCAGCAGTTGGGTCAGCGAGGATAATGAAAAACTGTTTTTT. Translated: CASSWVSEDNEKLFF.

The chain carries TRBV6-5 and TRBJ2-7; D is unresolved. The ends were cut back, 2 bases at V and 4 bases at J, with 3 bases in the middle. The CDR3 is made up of 11 amino acids. Germline V gene data show CDR1 as MNHEY and CDR2 as SVGAGI. This chain's CDR3 is CASSYLYEQYF. The CDR3 DNA follows: TGTGCCAGCAGTTACCTGTACGAGCAGTACTTC.

The chain joins TRBV9 to TRBJ2-1, with TRBD2 matching over 9 bases. Per germline, CDR1 SGDLS and CDR2 YYNGEE. CDR3 size: 17 residues. V lost 0 bases and J lost 5; bases outside the gene matches: 9. CDR3 DNA: TGTGCCAGCAGCGTAGGGAACATAGCGGGGGACCACAATGAGCAGTTCTTC. It codes for CASSVGNIAGDHNEQFF.

The chain links TRBV5-4 to TRBJ2-3; the match to TRBD2 covers 8 bases. The CDR3 consists of 15 residues. The junction had 2 bases not matched to a gene; V was cut back by 2 bases and J by 0 bases. Germline V CDR1 and CDR2: SGHNT, YYREEE (reference sequence). The CDR3 DNA is TGTGCCAGCAGCTTTCGGGAGGGGAGCACAGATACGCAGTATTTT. It yields the protein CASSFREGSTDTQYF.

The V and J genes are TRBV6-1 and TRBJ1-4, with 7 bases aligning to TRBD1. The CDR3 length is 15 residues. With 8 bases clipped from V and 4 bases from J, the junction kept 10 bases outside the gene matches. Germline CDR1 MNHNS, CDR2 SASEGT. The CDR3: CASLEGGTVNEKLFF. CDR3 nucleotide sequence: TGTGCCAGCCTCGAAGGGGGGACAGTTAATGAAAAACTGTTTTTT.

This chain joins TRBV6-4 and TRBJ2-2, with a tentative D call TRBD2 (7 bases). The ends were cut back, 8 bases at V and 6 bases at J, with 19 bases in the middle. The CDR3 loop spans 15 amino acids. The germline gives CDR1 MRHNA, CDR2 SNTAGT. The CDR3 is CASAKGGGPPGELFF. The CDR3 DNA is TGTGCCAGCGCCAAGGGGGGGGGCCCTCCCGGGGAGCTGTTTTTT.

The chain uses TRBV6-5 and TRBJ2-7, with 7 bases fitting TRBD1. The junction had 4 bases not matched to a gene; V was cut back by 0 bases and J by 2 bases. The CDR3 length is 15 residues. CDR1 is MNHEY and CDR2 is SVGAGI in the germline V gene. The CDR3 DNA sequence: TGTGCCAGCAGTTACTCTGGGACAGCAACCTACGAGCAGTACTTC. This translates into CASSYSGTATYEQYF.

The chain couples TRBV6-5 to TRBJ2-3; D possibly corresponds to TRBD2 (5 bases). CDR1 and CDR2 from the germline V gene are MNHEY and SVGAGI. The CDR3 contains 14 residues. V lost 0 bases, J lost 10 bases, and 14 bases lay in between. CDR3 nucleotides: TGTGCCAGCAGTTACTCAGGGCTCCCCGGGGCGCAGTATTTT. As protein: CASSYSGLPGAQYF.

This clone was seen a few times. The CDR3 spells CAWSVGQPANYGYTF. DNA of the CDR3: TGTGCCTGGAGTGTGGGACAACCAGCTAACTATGGCTACACCTTC. The chain carries TRBV30 and TRBJ1-2, with D possibly being TRBD1 (6 bases). Trimming stripped 0 bases from V and 0 bases from J, with 11 bases between. CDR1 GTSNPN and CDR2 SVGIG come from the germline V gene (reference sequence). The length of the CDR3 is 15 residues.

The V gene is TRBV5-1, the J gene TRBJ2-7; D call uncertain. V was clipped by 0 bases and J by 5 bases, with 15 bases between them. Per germline, CDR1 SGHRS and CDR2 YFSETQ. The length of the CDR3 is 15 residues. The CDR3 DNA reads as TGCGCCAGCAGCTTGGCCCGCCGCGGAACCAACGAGCAGTACTTC. Its protein product is CASSLARRGTNEQYF. Full variable domain (remainder filled in from reference TRBV5-1 and TRBJ2-7): KAGVTQTPRYLIKTRGQQVTLSCSPISGHRSVSWYQQTPGQGLQFLFEYFSETQRNKGNFPGRFSGRQFSNSRSEMNVSTLELGDSALYLCASSLARRGTNEQYFGPGTRLTVT.

This rearrangement joins TRBV5-3 to TRBJ1-5; D is perhaps TRBD1 (5 bases). TRBV5-3 is recorded as an ORF, its role being uncertain. The ends were cut back, 5 bases at V and 3 bases at J, with 21 bases in the middle. This CDR3 has 17 amino acids. The CDR3 loop reads CARSYLGQGRANQPQHF. In nucleotides, the CDR3 is TGTGCCAGAAGTTATTTGGGGCAGGGAAGGGCCAATCAGCCCCAGCATTTT.

The genes are TRBV5-4 and TRBJ2-5, with 11 bases fitting TRBD2. Trimming removed 4 bases from V and 7 bases from J; junction bases left unmatched: 12. The CDR3 is made up of 16 amino acids. CDR1 is SGHNT and CDR2 is YYREEE in the germline V gene (reference sequence). The DNA for the CDR3 is TGTGCCAGCAGCGGGAAGACTAGCGGGATGGTCGGGACCCAGTACTTC. Translated: CASSGKTSGMVGTQYF.

The CDR3 DNA reads as TGTGCCAGTAGTCTGGCAGGGGCTCAGCCCCAGCATTTT. The encoded protein is CASSLAGAQPQHF. This sequence joins TRBV19 and TRBJ1-5; weak D call: TRBD1 (6 bases). The CDR3 is 13 residues long. The germline V gene has CDR1 LNHDA and CDR2 SQIVND (reference sequence). The V gene lost 5 bases and the J gene lost 6 bases, with 11 bases spanning the gap.

This clone was counted a few times. This rearrangement joins TRBV4-2 to TRBJ2-5; D might be TRBD2 (5 bases). Deletions cut 3 bases from V and 5 bases from J, with 13 bases between. CDR1 is LGHNA and CDR2 is YNFKEQ in the germline V gene. The CDR3 covers 14 residues. CDR3 sequence (DNA): TGTGCCAGCAGCCAGGAAACTAGGGCTGAGACCCAGTACTTC. This encodes CASSQETRAETQYF.